Following are 27 T cell receptor beta chains from one sample sequenced in a study of blood T cell repertoires in COVID-19 (dated by TCRdb to about 2020). Libraries came from the immunoSEQ multiplex PCR assay. TCRdb stores this immuneACCESS table with in-frame sequences only. Part of the clones is absent; in the studies checked, under half of the shortfall reflects unresolved V genes, and no reason is known for the rest. Here the sample has approximately 100,000 clones; more than 80% occur a single time. Around 32% of the sample goes to the ten largest clones. What was sequenced was peripheral blood. These TCRs come from a woman aged 80 or over with acute or convalescent COVID-19.

A remark on this clone: Other DNA variants within this sample encode the same CDR3. The chain is built from TRBV11-2 and TRBJ2-5; tentative D call: TRBD2 (6 bases). The CDR3 sequence is 13 residues long. The germline gives CDR1 SGHAT, CDR2 FQNNGV. The V and J ends lost 5 bases and 3 bases respectively, with 10 bases between them. This chain's CDR3 is CASSLPGEETQYF. The CDR3 region has the DNA TGTGCCAGCAGCCTCCCGGGGGAAGAGACCCAGTACTTC.

Only one count was recorded for this clone. V gene TRBV10-3 combines with J gene TRBJ2-1; TRBD1 matches at 9 bases. Germline assignment: CDR1 ENHRY and CDR2 SYGVKD. The CDR3 is made up of 15 amino acids. V trimming: 10 bases; J trimming: 8 bases; junction bases outside the gene matches: 15. The CDR3 reads CATLGLDRGLYEQFF. The CDR3 bases are TGTGCCACCTTAGGTCTGGACAGGGGCCTCTATGAGCAGTTCTTC.

This chain uses TRBV6-1 with TRBJ1-2, with TRBD1 matching 8 bases. V shed 1 base, J shed 1 base, and the junction held 8 bases outside the gene matches. Germline-derived CDR1 and CDR2 are MNHNS and SASEGT. The length of the CDR3 is 17 residues. The DNA for the CDR3 is TGTGCCAGCAGTGAAGGGACAGGGCATACCGGTAACTATGGCTACACCTTC. Its protein is CASSEGTGHTGNYGYTF.

V usage is TRBV29-1 and J usage is TRBJ2-2, with a weak D call TRBD1 (6 bases). The length of the CDR3 is 12 residues. Trimming stripped 5 bases from V and 4 bases from J, with 8 bases between. Germline V gives CDR1 SQVTM, CDR2 ANQGSEA. CDR3: CSVRGGTGELFF. The CDR3 nucleotides are TGCAGCGTTCGAGGGGGCACCGGGGAGCTGTTTTTT.

The chain recombines TRBV19 with TRBJ1-2, with TRBD1 matching 8 bases. The CDR3 is 13 residues long. Trimming at V came to 8 bases and at J to 6 bases, leaving 8 bases not matched to a gene. Germline values: CDR1 LNHDA, CDR2 SQIVND (reference sequence). The CDR3 reads CASGWQGAHGYTF. CDR3 in DNA: TGTGCCAGTGGCTGGCAGGGGGCCCATGGCTACACCTTC.

This clone was counted once. J is TRBJ2-7 and V is TRBV19; 7 bases line up with TRBD1. V trimming: 11 bases; J trimming: 3 bases; junction bases outside the gene matches: 4. Germline assignment: CDR1 LNHDA and CDR2 SQIVND (reference sequence). The CDR3 runs 11 residues. CDR3 sequence: CAAGDSYEQYF. The CDR3 coding sequence is TGTGCCGCAGGGGACAGCTACGAGCAGTACTTC.

Points on this clone: An end of the junction does not agree with germline; a read error may underlie this. This sequence joins TRBV29-1 and TRBJ1-1, with a weak D call TRBD1 (6 bases). Per germline, CDR1 SQVTM and CDR2 ANQGSEA. The CDR3 sequence is 11 residues long. The CDR3 nucleotides are TGCAGCGCTGCAGACCCCCCAGGGGCACCCTTT. Translated, it gives CSAADPPGAPF. Filled out from reference TRBV29-1 and TRBJ1-1, the complete variable domain reads SAVISQKPSRDICQRGTSLTIQCQVDSQVTMMFWYRQQPGQSLTLIATANQGSEATYESGFVIDKFPISRPNLTFSTLTVSNMSPEDSSIYLCSAADPPGAPFGQGTRLTVV.

The J gene is TRBJ1-4, the V gene TRBV19; 7 nucleotides align to TRBD1. In germline, CDR1 is LNHDA, CDR2 SQIVND (reference sequence). The CDR3 totals 15 residues. V was pared by 5 bases and J by 3 bases, with 6 bases of the junction left unmatched. Written as DNA, the CDR3 is TGTGCCAGTAGTGTCTACAGGGGACCTAATGAAAAACTGTTTTTT. Encoded protein: CASSVYRGPNEKLFF. The full variable domain, completed using reference TRBV19 and TRBJ1-4, is DGGITQSPKYLFRKEGQNVTLSCEQNLNHDAMYWYRQDPGQGLRLIYYSQIVNDFQKGDIAEGYSVSREKKESFPLTVTSAQKNPTAFYLCASSVYRGPNEKLFFGSGTQLSVL.

The rearrangement links TRBV5-6 to TRBJ2-5; D call uncertain. The CDR3 has 13 amino acids. Germline lookup yields CDR1 SGHDT and CDR2 YYEEEE. V shed 0 bases and J shed 2 bases, with 5 bases lying between them. The DNA for the CDR3 is TGTGCCAGCAGCTTGGCCGTACAAGAGACCCAGTACTTC. Its protein product is CASSLAVQETQYF.

The chain has TRBV5-1 and TRBJ1-2; D is undetermined. Between the trimmed V and J ends, which lost 0 bases and 8 bases, there was a span of 17 bases. The CDR3 contains 15 residues. Germline CDR1 and CDR2: SGHRS and YFSETQ. The CDR3 nucleotides read TGCGCCAGCAGCTTGGCCGGGGAGGCAGTGTGGGGCTACACCTTC. It specifies CASSLAGEAVWGYTF. The full variable domain, rest sourced from reference TRBV5-1 and TRBJ1-2, is KAGVTQTPRYLIKTRGQQVTLSCSPISGHRSVSWYQQTPGQGLQFLFEYFSETQRNKGNFPGRFSGRQFSNSRSEMNVSTLELGDSALYLCASSLAGEAVWGYTFGSGTRLTVV.

The J gene is TRBJ2-2, the V gene TRBV4-2, with 9 positions matching TRBD2. V trimming: 0 bases; J trimming: 2 bases; junction bases outside the gene matches: 7. Germline CDR1 and CDR2: LGHNA and YNFKEQ. The length of the CDR3 is 18 residues. The CDR3 reads CASSQEGSGGPNTGELFF. As DNA, the CDR3 is TGTGCCAGCAGCCAAGAGGGAAGCGGGGGGCCCAACACCGGGGAGCTGTTTTTT.

This clone was counted only a few times. This sequence joins TRBV18 and TRBJ1-2; D gene unclear. Germline V lookup: CDR1 KGHSH, CDR2 LQKENI. V lost 2 bases and J lost 5, with 9 bases in between. The CDR3 is made up of 13 amino acids. As DNA, the CDR3 is TGTGCCAGCTCACCAGGGGAGTCTTATGGCTACACCTTC. This encodes CASSPGESYGYTF.

The chain uses TRBV5-1 and TRBJ1-6, with D uncertain. Germline CDR1 is SGHRS and CDR2 is YFSETQ. The germline V and J ends were trimmed by 1 base and 11 bases, with 10 bases remaining between them. The CDR3 is 13 amino acids. The chain's CDR3 is CASSLTFGAPLHF. The CDR3 DNA is TGCGCCAGCAGCTTGACCTTCGGAGCACCCCTCCACTTT.

J is TRBJ1-6 and V is TRBV18; 11 bases map to TRBD1. This CDR3 is built from 17 residues. CDR1 KGHSH and CDR2 LQKENI come from the germline V gene. V was pared by 4 bases and J by 7 bases, with 9 bases of the junction left unmatched. The CDR3 is CASSRTTGTGGNSPLHF. Written as DNA, the CDR3 is TGTGCCAGCTCACGTACTACCGGGACAGGGGGGAATTCACCCCTCCACTTT.

The V gene is TRBV7-2, the J gene TRBJ2-7; D perhaps matches TRBD2 (6 bases). Germline lookup yields CDR1 SGHTA and CDR2 FQGNSA. There are 15 residues in the CDR3. Trimming shortened V by 6 bases and J by 2 bases, and 17 bases separated the two germline ends. CDR3 DNA: TGTGCCAGCAGAGCCAGGCAGGGAGGTCCCTACGAGCAGTACTTC. This sequence encodes CASRARQGGPYEQYF.

This chain connects TRBV4-2 to TRBJ2-3; TRBD2 is a possible D gene (5 bases). Germline CDR1 LGHNA, CDR2 YNFKEQ. V shed 0 bases and J shed 3 bases, with 13 bases lying between them. The CDR3 covers 16 residues. CDR3: CASSQDSGKLTDTQYF. The CDR3 DNA sequence: TGTGCCAGCAGCCAAGATTCGGGGAAACTGACAGATACGCAGTATTTT.

The chain is built from TRBV5-8 and TRBJ1-5; a possible D gene is TRBD1 (6 bases). V was clipped by 6 bases and J by 6 bases, with 16 bases between them. The CDR3 loop spans 14 amino acids. Looked up from germline, CDR1 is SGHTS and CDR2 is YDEGEE. CDR3 amino acids: CASIPLRGSQPQHF. The CDR3 region has the DNA TGTGCCAGCATACCCCTTAGGGGGAGTCAGCCCCAGCATTTT.

The V and J genes are TRBV6-2 or TRBV6-3 and TRBJ1-1; 7 bases map to TRBD1. The CDR3 has 13 amino acids. V dropped 6 bases and J dropped 5; count of bases not matched to a gene: 6. Per germline, CDR1 MNHEY and CDR2 SVGEGT. CDR3 nucleotides: TGTGCCAGCAGCCAGGGACAGATAACTGAAGCTTTCTTT. It specifies CASSQGQITEAFF.

This rearrangement joins TRBV28 to TRBJ1-6; 9 positions match TRBD1. Per the germline V gene, CDR1 is MDHEN and CDR2 is SYDVKM. The trim removed 2 bases at V and 9 bases at J, leaving 11 bases unmatched. The CDR3 runs 17 residues. The CDR3 region is CASSLMLGQGRGSPLHF. As DNA, the CDR3 is TGTGCCAGCAGTTTAATGCTGGGACAGGGTAGAGGTTCACCCCTCCACTTT. Full variable domain (outside the CDR3, taken from reference TRBV28 and TRBJ1-6): DVKVTQSSRYLVKRTGEKVFLECVQDMDHENMFWYRQDPGLGLRLIYFSYDVKMKEKGDIPEGYSVSREKKERFSLILESASTNQTSMYLCASSLMLGQGRGSPLHFGNGTRLTVT.

J is TRBJ2-5 and V is TRBV7-2; unclear D gene. V lost 1 base, J lost 1 base, and 7 bases lay in between. This CDR3 is built from 14 residues. CDR1 and CDR2 (germline): SGHTA, FQGNSA. CDR3 sequence reads: CASSLGVLQETQYF. CDR3 coding DNA: TGTGCCAGCAGCTTAGGAGTACTCCAAGAGACCCAGTACTTC.

The chain employs TRBV5-1 and TRBJ2-7; 8 nucleotides match TRBD2. The V and J ends lost 4 bases and 0 bases, in that order; junction bases with no gene match: 6. The CDR3 extends over 15 amino acids. Germline V lookup: CDR1 SGHRS, CDR2 YFSETQ. For the CDR3, the DNA is TGCGCCAGCAGCGGTTCCGGGACTAGCTCCTACGAGCAGTACTTC. Translated: CASSGSGTSSYEQYF.

The genes are TRBV30 and TRBJ1-2; a possible D gene is TRBD1 (6 bases). Germline values: CDR1 GTSNPN, CDR2 SVGIG (reference sequence). The CDR3 is 14 amino acids. Trimming removed 3 bases from V and 4 bases from J, with 15 bases in between. This CDR3 reads CAWSLGGGPYGYTF. The DNA of the CDR3 is TGTGCCTGGAGCTTGGGAGGGGGACCCTATGGCTACACCTTC. Complete variable domain (other parts from reference TRBV30 and TRBJ1-2): SQTIHQWPATLVQPVGSPLSLECTVEGTSNPNLYWYRQAAGRGLQLLFYSVGIGQISSEVPQNLSASRPQDRQFILSSKKLLLSDSGFYLCAWSLGGGPYGYTFGSGTRLTVV.

The chain links TRBV6-2 or TRBV6-3 to TRBJ2-2; 10 bases map to TRBD2. The germline V gene has CDR1 MNHEY and CDR2 SVGEGT. The CDR3 runs to 17 residues. V dropped 6 bases and J dropped 7; count of bases not matched to a gene: 14. The CDR3 sequence: CASSLGGTSGAIGELFF. The CDR3, as DNA: TGTGCCAGCAGCCTTGGAGGAACTAGCGGGGCTATCGGGGAGCTGTTTTTT.

Concerning this clone: Germline is not matched at one junction end, which may reflect a read error. This sequence joins TRBV20-1 and TRBJ1-1; possible D gene TRBD1, 5 bases. Germline V gene lookup returns CDR1 DFQATT and CDR2 SNEGSKA (reference sequence). CDR3 length: 11 residues. The CDR3 reads CSATQGISHSF. The CDR3 nucleotides read TGCAGTGCTACCCAGGGAATCTCCCATTCTTTT.

This chain's CDR3 is CASSVLWTVGNQPQHF. The CDR3 DNA follows: TGTGCCAGCAGTGTCCTTTGGACAGTCGGGAATCAGCCCCAGCATTTT. J is TRBJ1-5 and V is TRBV2; tentative D call: TRBD1 (6 bases). The CDR3 is 16 residues long. The V gene's germline CDR1 is SNHLY and CDR2 FYNNEI. Trimming took 4 bases from V and 4 from J, leaving 17 bases between them.

This chain uses TRBV27 with TRBJ1-4; the match to TRBD1 covers 7 bases. This CDR3 comprises 18 residues. V trimming: 6 bases; J trimming: 4 bases; junction bases outside the gene matches: 17. Germline V lookup: CDR1 MNHEY, CDR2 SMNVEV (reference sequence). In nucleotides, the CDR3 is TGTGCCAGCAGAAATAGTGCGATTCAGACAGGGAGTAATGAAAAACTGTTTTTT. It is translated as CASRNSAIQTGSNEKLFF.

J is TRBJ2-1 and V is TRBV6-5; 7 bases map to TRBD1. Looked up from germline, CDR1 is MNHEY and CDR2 is SVGAGI. The CDR3 runs 13 residues. V was pared by 6 bases and J by 8 bases, with 7 bases of the junction left unmatched. The CDR3 bases are TGTGCCAGCAGCTTCCGAGGGGGCGATGAGCAGTTCTTC. Its translation: CASSFRGGDEQFF.